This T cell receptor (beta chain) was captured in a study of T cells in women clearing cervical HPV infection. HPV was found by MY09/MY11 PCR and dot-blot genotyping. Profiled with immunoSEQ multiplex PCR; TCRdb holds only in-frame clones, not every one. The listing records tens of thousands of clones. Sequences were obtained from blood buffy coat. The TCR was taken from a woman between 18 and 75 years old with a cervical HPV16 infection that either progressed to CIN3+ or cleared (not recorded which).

The CDR3 loop reads CASSVGQHNEQFF. The CDR3 bases that were read are TGTGCCAGCAGCGTGGGACAGCACAATGAG. V and J are TRBV5-6 and TRBJ2-1; 7 positions match TRBD1. The CDR3 end falls 3 residues outside the read, so it is completed with the germline J gene. Germline CDR1 is SGHDT and CDR2 is YYEEEE. Trimming took 4 bases from V and 5 from J; bases not matched to a gene: 3. The CDR3 contains 13 residues.